The rows below give T cell receptor beta chains drawn from one sample of a study of cytomegalovirus exposure and HLA in healthy donors. Profiled with immunoSEQ multiplex PCR; TCRdb holds only in-frame clones, not every one. The sample lists under 250,000 clones, about 80% occurring once. The sample consisted of PBMCs. All receptors derive from a woman in her 30s in good health and CMV-seropositive. The CDR3 runs from the conserved cysteine through the conserved F or W. D genes are given only for firm matches. Size values are once, few and many counts, or a class for expanded clones, and some rows have none.

clone_size,v_call,j_call,d_call,cdr3_nt,cdr3_aa
.,TRBV18,TRBJ1-6,TRBD1,TGTGCCAGCTCACCAGGGACAGCCAGCACTAATTCACCCCTCCACTTT,CASSPGTASTNSPLHF
.,TRBV5-4,TRBJ2-2,TRBD2,TGTGCCAGCAGATCCGGACTAGCGGGAGGCAACACCGGGGAGCTGTTTTTT,CASRSGLAGGNTGELFF
.,TRBV30,TRBJ1-1,.,TGTGCCTGGAGTGCCTCGTTGAACACTGAAGCTTTCTTT,CAWSASLNTEAFF
few,TRBV25-1,TRBJ1-2,TRBD1,TGTGCCAGCAGTGGGACCGACAGGGGGCTAATTGGCTACACCTTC,CASSGTDRGLIGYTF
.,TRBV15,TRBJ2-5,.,TGTGCCACTAGAGGGATTTCCCCTGGGACCCAGTACTTC,CATRGISPGTQYF
few,TRBV19,TRBJ1-5,.,TGTGCCAGTAGTATCACACCACCCAATCAGCCCCAGCATTTT,CASSITPPNQPQHF
.,TRBV18,TRBJ2-7,TRBD2,TGTGCCAGCTCTCCGGGACTAGCGGAAGTCTACGAGCAGTACTTC,CASSPGLAEVYEQYF
.,TRBV5-1,TRBJ2-4,TRBD1,TGCGCCAGCAGCTTGGCGCTAGATGAGGGGGCCCAGTACTTC,CASSLALDEGAQYF
.,TRBV5-1,TRBJ2-7,TRBD1,TGCGCCAGCAGCTCGACCGGGACAGCATACGAGCAGTACTTC,CASSSTGTAYEQYF
.,TRBV7-9,TRBJ1-5,TRBD1,TGTGCCAGCACCCCCGGGACAGGGGTCCAGCCCCAGCATTTT,CASTPGTGVQPQHF
.,TRBV7-6,TRBJ1-1,TRBD1,TGTGCCAGCAGCTTTGGACAGGGGCACACTGAAGCTTTCTTT,CASSFGQGHTEAFF
.,TRBV5-1,TRBJ2-7,TRBD1,TGCGCCAGTACTGCGACAGGGATCTACGAGCAGTACTTC,CASTATGIYEQYF
.,TRBV6-7,TRBJ2-7,.,TGTGCCACCCTTGAAGCGGCCAGCTCCTACGAGCAGTACTTC,CATLEAASSYEQYF